The 32 T cell receptor beta chains listed next were all sequenced from one sample in a study of blood T cells in healthy people across ages. Primed by a sample-barcoded 5' primer and a J-beta primer mix, a second PCR proceeded for roughly 6 to 12 cycles. TCRdb re-derived calls from the 5' RACE reads in MiXCR, one entry per CDR3 protein. The sample comprises about 1.4 million distinct CDR3 sequences, 59% of which are singletons, and over 5.5% rests with the top ten. Sequenced material: blood. These receptors all come from a man aged 18 to 29 in good health.

This chain connects TRBV4-3 to TRBJ1-2, with TRBD1 identical over 8 bases. Germline V gene sequence: CDR1 LGHNA, CDR2 YSLEER. The CDR3 sequence is 16 residues long. The J segment lost 0 bases and the V segment lost 2 bases, leaving 5 bases of the junction unmatched. The CDR3 reads CASSQRQGRANYGYTF. CDR3 nucleotide sequence: TGCGCCAGCAGCCAAAGACAGGGGCGAGCTAACTATGGCTACACCTTC.

Written as DNA, the CDR3 is TGTGCCAGCAGTTTACAGGTACCTGAGCAGTTCTTC. Its protein is CASSLQVPEQFF. The chain uses TRBV28 and TRBJ2-1; unclear D gene. Germline CDR1 MDHEN, CDR2 SYDVKM. Trimming left V 2 bases short and J 9 bases short, with 8 bases between. The CDR3 is 12 residues long.

This rearrangement joins TRBV6-5 to TRBJ2-5; D call uncertain. The CDR3 length is 13 residues. Trimming shortened V by 2 bases and J by 5 bases, and 9 bases separated the two germline ends. CDR1 MNHEY and CDR2 SVGAGI come from the germline V gene. CDR3 sequence reads: CASSYAGDETQYF. The CDR3, as DNA: TGTGCCAGCAGTTACGCAGGAGACGAGACCCAGTACTTC.

The chain couples TRBV19 to TRBJ1-1, with D uncertain. V lost 5 bases, J lost 5 bases, and 24 bases lay in between. Germline loops: CDR1 LNHDA, CDR2 SQIVND (reference sequence). The CDR3 spans 17 residues. CDR3 in DNA: TGTGCCAGTAGTCAAGCGGCTCGACGGGGTTTTAAGACTGAAGCTTTCTTT. This codes for CASSQAARRGFKTEAFF.

This chain joins TRBV5-5 and TRBJ1-1; D gene ambiguous. This CDR3 spans 14 amino acids. Germline CDR1 and CDR2: SGHKS and YYEKEE (reference sequence). Trimming stripped 0 bases from V and 5 bases from J, with 11 bases between. The CDR3 DNA follows: TGTGCCAGCAGCTTGGTCGGCGATTTAACTGAAGCTTTCTTT. This sequence encodes CASSLVGDLTEAFF.

V gene TRBV4-1 combines with J gene TRBJ1-6, with no clear D. Germline-derived CDR1 and CDR2 are MGHRA and YSYEKL. The CDR3 runs to 14 residues. Trimming left V 1 base short and J 8 bases short, with 9 bases between. The CDR3 is CASSQVGIYSPLHF. CDR3 coding DNA: TGCGCCAGCAGCCAAGTTGGCATATATTCACCCCTCCACTTT.

This clonotype was counted between two and nine times. Written as DNA, the CDR3 is TGTGCCAGCACGGACAGGGGACTTGGGGAAAAACTGTTTTTT. Translation gives CASTDRGLGEKLFF. The chain recombines TRBV12-3 or TRBV12-4 with TRBJ1-4, with TRBD1 matching 9 bases. CDR3 length: 14 residues. V gave up 7 bases and J gave up 8 bases; unmatched junction bases: 8.

This rearrangement joins TRBV27 to TRBJ2-7, with 8 bases fitting TRBD1. There are 13 residues in the CDR3. CDR1 and CDR2 from the germline V gene are MNHEY and SMNVEV (reference sequence). J was trimmed by 0 bases and V by 8 bases; bases with no gene match: 3. The CDR3 loop reads CASGQGASYEQYF. The CDR3 region has the DNA TGTGCCAGCGGGCAGGGGGCCTCCTACGAGCAGTACTTC.

The chain links TRBV7-2 to TRBJ2-1; TRBD2 matches at 9 bases. After removal of 5 bases from V and 6 bases from J, the junction contained 20 bases not matched to a gene. The CDR3 has 19 residues. Per germline, CDR1 SGHTA and CDR2 FQGNSA. CDR3 protein: CASSPRGIAGVVDSNEQFF. In DNA, the CDR3 is TGTGCCAGCAGCCCTCGGGGGATAGCGGGAGTGGTAGACAGCAATGAGCAGTTCTTC.

CDR3 protein: CSARDLTRERTSQPSSYEQYF. The DNA for the CDR3 is TGCAGTGCTAGAGATCTGACCCGTGAGAGAACCTCCCAACCGAGCTCCTACGAGCAGTACTTC. The rearrangement uses TRBV20-1 and TRBJ2-7; D unclear. Trimming shortened V by 0 bases and J by 0 bases, and 30 bases separated the two germline ends. The V gene's germline CDR1 is DFQATT and CDR2 SNEGSKA (reference sequence). CDR3 length: 21 amino acids.

The rearrangement links TRBV18 to TRBJ1-1, with D possibly being TRBD1 (6 bases). Per the germline V gene, CDR1 is KGHSH and CDR2 is LQKENI. This CDR3 spans 15 amino acids. V lost 2 bases, J lost 4 bases, and 14 bases lay in between. As DNA, the CDR3 is TGTGCCAGCTCACCATCGTGGGGGGCGGTCACTGAAGCTTTCTTT. This sequence encodes CASSPSWGAVTEAFF.

The rearrangement joins TRBV4-1 to TRBJ2-1; possibly TRBD2 for D (6 bases). This CDR3 is 17 amino acids long. The V and J ends lost 1 base and 5 bases respectively, with 18 bases between them. CDR1 and CDR2 (germline): MGHRA, YSYEKL. The CDR3 DNA reads as TGCGCCAGCAGCCAAGCCCGCGCCACTAGCAGAAACAATGAGCAGTTCTTC. Protein product: CASSQARATSRNNEQFF.

This clonotype has just a few counts. The chain has TRBV2 and TRBJ2-1, with 8 bases matching TRBD2. Germline-derived CDR1 and CDR2 are SNHLY and FYNNEI. The CDR3 runs 13 residues. The CDR3 DNA is TGTAGATACGGGACTAGGGTCTACAATGAGCAGTTCTTC. Encoded protein: CRYGTRVYNEQFF.

This clonotype appeared once. V is TRBV6-5 and J is TRBJ2-7; D is undetermined. The CDR3 spans 14 residues. Germline V gene sequence: CDR1 MNHEY, CDR2 SVGAGI. V lost 0 bases to trimming and J lost 3 bases, with 9 bases between them. The chain's CDR3 is CASSYSGPDYEQYF. The CDR3 nucleotides read TGTGCCAGCAGTTACTCGGGCCCAGACTACGAGCAGTACTTC.

V gene TRBV7-2 combines with J gene TRBJ2-1, with 8 bases matching TRBD2. J lost 8 bases, V lost 3 bases, and 9 bases had no gene match. In germline, CDR1 is SGHTA, CDR2 FQGNSA. CDR3 length: 15 residues. CDR3 bases: TGTGCCAGCAGCTTCCGGGGGGGCCTCGGGGATGAGCAGTTCTTC. Translating gives CASSFRGGLGDEQFF.

The chain combines TRBV18 with TRBJ1-1; D may be TRBD1 (5 bases). Germline V lookup: CDR1 KGHSH, CDR2 LQKENI. With 1 base removed from V and 5 bases from J, the gap between germline ends came to 14 bases. The CDR3 is 15 residues long. The CDR3 DNA sequence: TGTGCCAGCTCACCACGTCCATGGGGGTGGACTGAAGCTTTCTTT. It yields the protein CASSPRPWGWTEAFF.

This clonotype was observed a few times. The genes are TRBV2 and TRBJ2-1; 13 bases fit TRBD2. V was clipped by 6 bases and J by 4 bases; unmatched bases: 6. The germline V gene has CDR1 SNHLY and CDR2 FYNNEI. This CDR3 has 16 residues. The DNA of the CDR3 is TGTGCCAGCAGAGATTGGACTAGCGGGGGTTACAATGAGCAGTTCTTC. Translated, it gives CASRDWTSGGYNEQFF.

This clonotype appeared many times. This chain joins TRBV28 and TRBJ2-1, with TRBD1 matching over 7 bases. Looked up from germline, CDR1 is MDHEN and CDR2 is SYDVKM. Trimming removed 3 bases from V and 1 base from J; junction bases left unmatched: 12. The CDR3 spans 18 residues. The CDR3 DNA reads TGTGCCAGCAGTTTTTCGGGACAGTCCCTTAAATCCTACAATGAGCAGTTCTTC. Translation gives CASSFSGQSLKSYNEQFF.

The V and J genes are TRBV6-6 and TRBJ2-3, with D possibly being TRBD1 (6 bases). V was pared by 7 bases and J by 7 bases, with 15 bases between. This CDR3 is 13 amino acids long. Germline assignment: CDR1 MNHNY and CDR2 SVGAGI (reference sequence). The CDR3 region has the DNA TGTGCCAGCACCCCAAGACAGGCACATACGCAGTATTTT. Its translation is CASTPRQAHTQYF.

Turning to this clonotype: At one end, the junction sequence differs from germline, possibly due to a read error. This rearrangement joins TRBV27 to TRBJ1-2; 8 positions match TRBD1. From germline, CDR1 is MNHEY and CDR2 SMNVEV (reference sequence). The length of the CDR3 is 15 residues. The CDR3 DNA follows: TGTGCCAGCAGTCGTACAGGGGGGTTTGTTTTTGGCTACAGCTTC. It translates to CASSRTGGFVFGYSF.

The chain couples TRBV9 to TRBJ2-1, with a tentative D call TRBD1 (5 bases). V was clipped by 0 bases and J by 12 bases, with 10 bases between them. CDR3 size: 12 residues. Per germline, CDR1 SGDLS and CDR2 YYNGEE. CDR3 loop: CASSVVRGRQFF. Here the CDR3 DNA reads TGTGCCAGCAGCGTAGTAAGGGGTAGGCAGTTCTTC.

The V gene is TRBV29-1, the J gene TRBJ2-3; perhaps TRBD1 as D (5 bases). CDR1 and CDR2 (germline): SQVTM, ANQGSEA. There are 12 residues in the CDR3. CDR3 in amino acids: CRATVSTDTQYF. The CDR3 DNA is TGCAGGGCGACAGTGAGCACAGATACGCAGTATTTT.

This chain joins TRBV4-2 and TRBJ2-7; 8 positions agree with TRBD1. The ends lost 7 bases at V and 3 bases at J; junction bases unmatched: 8. Germline CDR1 and CDR2: LGHNA and YNFKEQ. The CDR3 spans 14 residues. CDR3 sequence: CASTPTGEDYEQYF. In nucleotides, the CDR3 is TGTGCCAGCACCCCGACAGGGGAAGACTACGAGCAGTACTTC.

The chain uses TRBV4-1 and TRBJ1-1, with a possible D match to TRBD1 (5 bases). The V end lost 3 bases, the J end lost 5 bases, and 10 bases lay between the germline ends. Germline CDR1 reads MGHRA; CDR2 reads YSYEKL. The CDR3 length is 13 residues. CDR3 DNA sequence: TGCGCCAGCAGCCAGTGGGACGCGACTGAAGCTTTCTTT. Amino acids: CASSQWDATEAFF.

This sequence joins TRBV28 and TRBJ2-1; D call uncertain. In germline, CDR1 is MDHEN, CDR2 SYDVKM. Trimming cost V 1 base and J 10 bases, with 17 bases left between them. This CDR3 contains 15 residues. The CDR3 sequence is CASSLSGSPSYEQFF. Written as DNA, the CDR3 is TGTGCCAGCAGTTTATCCGGGTCCCCTTCCTACGAGCAGTTCTTC.

This clonotype was observed a few times. The chain recombines TRBV11-2 with TRBJ1-1, with a tentative D call TRBD1 (5 bases). The CDR3 spans 14 residues. The germline CDR1 and CDR2 sequences are SGHAT and FQNNGV. V lost 2 bases, J lost 5 bases, and 12 bases lay in between. The CDR3 loop is CASSLTTGGTEAFF. The CDR3 region has the DNA TGTGCCAGCAGCTTAACAACGGGGGGTACTGAAGCTTTCTTT.

V usage is TRBV15 and J usage is TRBJ2-3, with D unresolved. V was cut by 5 bases and J by 6 bases, with 12 bases left in between. Germline CDR1 is LNHNV and CDR2 is YYDKDF (reference sequence). The length of the CDR3 is 13 residues. The CDR3 protein is CATSPVGRDTQYF. The CDR3 nucleotides are TGTGCCACCAGCCCGGTGGGTAGGGATACGCAGTATTTT.

This rearrangement joins TRBV20-1 to TRBJ1-2; D perhaps matches TRBD1 (5 bases). The CDR3 has 19 residues. V lost 3 bases to trimming and J lost 4 bases, with 30 bases between them. The V gene's germline CDR1 is DFQATT and CDR2 SNEGSKA (reference sequence). CDR3 loop: CSASPIREFLVFGTYGYTF. The DNA for the CDR3 is TGCAGTGCTAGTCCTATCAGGGAATTTTTGGTATTTGGGACCTATGGCTACACCTTC.

This chain joins TRBV20-1 and TRBJ1-4; possible D gene TRBD1, 6 bases. The CDR3 runs to 16 residues. Germline values: CDR1 DFQATT, CDR2 SNEGSKA (reference sequence). Deletions cut 0 bases from V and 4 bases from J, with 15 bases between. CDR3 DNA sequence: TGCAGTGCTAGAGATGATCGGACAGTTCTTAATGAAAAACTGTTTTTT. Amino acid sequence: CSARDDRTVLNEKLFF.

J is TRBJ2-5 and V is TRBV29-1; 7 bases align to TRBD1. Germline-derived CDR1 and CDR2 are SQVTM and ANQGSEA. V was clipped by 4 bases and J by 4 bases; unmatched bases: 6. CDR3 length: 13 amino acids. The CDR3 is CSVARAGGETQYF. The CDR3 bases are TGCAGCGTTGCCAGGGCAGGGGGAGAGACCCAGTACTTC. Full variable domain (missing parts from reference TRBV29-1 and TRBJ2-5): SAVISQKPSRDICQRGTSLTIQCQVDSQVTMMFWYRQQPGQSLTLIATANQGSEATYESGFVIDKFPISRPNLTFSTLTVSNMSPEDSSIYLCSVARAGGETQYFGPGTRLLVL.

The chain carries TRBV20-1 and TRBJ2-7; unclear D gene. The ends were cut back, 3 bases at V and 0 bases at J, with 15 bases in the middle. CDR1 and CDR2 from the germline V gene are DFQATT and SNEGSKA (reference sequence). The CDR3 loop spans 15 amino acids. CDR3 bases: TGCAGTGCTAGCGCCTTTGGGGTAAGCTCCTACGAGCAGTACTTC. It encodes CSASAFGVSSYEQYF.

V is TRBV6-5 and J is TRBJ2-7; D perhaps matches TRBD2 (5 bases). CDR1 and CDR2 from the germline V gene are MNHEY and SVGAGI. This CDR3 is built from 15 residues. V shed 2 bases and J shed 2 bases, with 13 bases lying between them. The CDR3 coding sequence is TGTGCCAGCAGTTACAACCGGGGAATTACCTACGAGCAGTACTTC. This sequence encodes CASSYNRGITYEQYF.